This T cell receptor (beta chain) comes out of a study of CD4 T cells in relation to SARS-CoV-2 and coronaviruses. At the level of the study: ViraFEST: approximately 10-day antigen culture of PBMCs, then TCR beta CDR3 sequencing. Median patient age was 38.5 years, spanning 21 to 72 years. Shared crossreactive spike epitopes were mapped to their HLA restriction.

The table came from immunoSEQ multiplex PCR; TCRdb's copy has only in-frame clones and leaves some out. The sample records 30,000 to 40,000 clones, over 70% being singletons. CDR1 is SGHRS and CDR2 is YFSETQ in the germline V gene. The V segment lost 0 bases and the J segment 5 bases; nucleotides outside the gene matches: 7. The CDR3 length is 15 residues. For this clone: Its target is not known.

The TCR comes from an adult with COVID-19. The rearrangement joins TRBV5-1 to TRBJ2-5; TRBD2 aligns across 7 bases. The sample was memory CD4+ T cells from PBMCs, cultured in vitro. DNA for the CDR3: TGCGCCAGCAGCTTGGTGGGCGGGGGTGGCGAGACCCAGTACTTC. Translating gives CASSLVGGGGETQYF. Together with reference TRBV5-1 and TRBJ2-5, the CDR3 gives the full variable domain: KAGVTQTPRYLIKTRGQQVTLSCSPISGHRSVSWYQQTPGQGLQFLFEYFSETQRNKGNFPGRFSGRQFSNSRSEMNVSTLELGDSALYLCASSLVGGGGETQYFGPGTRLLVL.